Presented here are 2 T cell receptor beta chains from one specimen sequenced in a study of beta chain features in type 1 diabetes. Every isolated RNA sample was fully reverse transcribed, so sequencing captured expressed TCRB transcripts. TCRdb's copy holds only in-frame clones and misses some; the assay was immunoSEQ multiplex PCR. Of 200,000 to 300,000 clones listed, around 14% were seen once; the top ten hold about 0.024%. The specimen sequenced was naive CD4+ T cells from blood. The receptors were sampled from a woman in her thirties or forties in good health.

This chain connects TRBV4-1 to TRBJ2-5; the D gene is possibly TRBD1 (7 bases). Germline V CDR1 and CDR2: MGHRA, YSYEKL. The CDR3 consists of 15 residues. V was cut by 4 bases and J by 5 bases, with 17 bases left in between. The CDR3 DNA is TGCGCCAGCAGCCCCGCTGACAGGGCGGGGGAGACCCAGTACTTC. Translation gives CASSPADRAGETQYF.

The DNA of the CDR3 is TGCAGCGTTCAGCTCGACAGGCTGAGTGGCTACACCTTC. This codes for CSVQLDRLSGYTF. This chain joins TRBV29-1 and TRBJ1-2; possible D gene TRBD1, 6 bases. Trimming stripped 5 bases from V and 7 bases from J, with 17 bases between. The germline CDR1 and CDR2 sequences are SQVTM and ANQGSEA. The CDR3 loop spans 13 amino acids.